Presented here are 28 T cell receptor beta chains from one specimen sequenced in a study of blood T cells in healthy people across ages. Combining a sample-barcoded 5' primer with a J-beta primer mix, a second PCR ran for 7 to 11 cycles. One entry per CDR3 protein results from TCRdb running MiXCR on the 5' RACE reads. The data contain hundreds of thousands of distinct CDR3 sequences, roughly 60% of them singletons. Sequenced: blood. These receptor sequences come from a man aged 30-40 years in good health.

This clonotype was observed a handful of times. This rearrangement joins TRBV12-3 or TRBV12-4 to TRBJ2-5; 10 bases match TRBD2. The CDR3 runs 14 residues. V shed 3 bases, J shed 8 bases, and the junction held 6 bases outside the gene matches. CDR3 in DNA: TGTGCCAGCAGTTTCACTAGCGGGACCGAAACCCAGTACTTC. As protein: CASSFTSGTETQYF.

This chain connects TRBV6-5 to TRBJ1-2; D is perhaps TRBD1 (5 bases). CDR1 MNHEY and CDR2 SVGAGI come from the germline V gene. The CDR3 has 14 residues. Trimming shortened V by 6 bases and J by 4 bases, and 15 bases separated the two germline ends. The DNA for the CDR3 is TGTGCCAGCAGGGACACTCGGCCCTTCTATGGCTACACCTTC. Protein sequence: CASRDTRPFYGYTF.

V is TRBV2 and J is TRBJ2-7; 14 bases map to TRBD2. The J call may not be correct, given that the DNA end is closer to TRBJ2-4. CDR3 length: 16 amino acids. Germline CDR1 is SNHLY and CDR2 is FYNNEI. The CDR3 reads CASRAGLAGGKNIQYF. CDR3 coding DNA: TGTGCCAGCAGGGCAGGACTAGCGGGGGGCAAAAACATTCAGTACTTC.

The genes are TRBV4-2 and TRBJ1-2; D is uncertain. The germline V gene has CDR1 LGHNA and CDR2 YNFKEQ. This CDR3 comprises 14 residues. Deletions cut 1 base from V and 10 bases from J, with 16 bases between. As DNA, the CDR3 is TGTGCCAGCAGCCAAGGACTCGGGATCAACGACTACACCTTC. Protein sequence: CASSQGLGINDYTF.

This clonotype was counted between two and nine times. This chain links TRBV20-1 with TRBJ2-5; D is possibly TRBD1 (5 bases). CDR3 length: 14 amino acids. The V end was cut by 6 bases, the J end by 4 bases, with 18 bases between. The germline V gene has CDR1 DFQATT and CDR2 SNEGSKA (reference sequence). The CDR3 nucleotides are TGCAGTGCAAAATCCGACCTAGGGGTAGAGACCCAGTACTTC. It encodes CSAKSDLGVETQYF.

This clonotype showed up just a few times. This chain links TRBV27 with TRBJ2-5, with 12 bases identical to TRBD1. The trim removed 7 bases at V and 11 bases at J, leaving 17 bases unmatched. This CDR3 region has 16 residues. Germline loops: CDR1 MNHEY, CDR2 SMNVEV (reference sequence). CDR3 bases: TGTGCCAGCATCCCCCCTCCGGGACAGGGGGCGTTGGAGCAGTACTTC. This encodes CASIPPPGQGALEQYF.

This clonotype was seen a handful of times. V usage is TRBV7-2 and J usage is TRBJ2-7; D unresolved. The CDR3 length is 15 residues. The germline CDR1 and CDR2 sequences are SGHTA and FQGNSA. Deletions cut 2 bases from V and 2 bases from J, with 13 bases between. The CDR3 nucleotides are TGTGCCAGCAGCTTACAAGACTTGGGCCCCTACGAGCAGTACTTC. This codes for CASSLQDLGPYEQYF. The whole variable domain, filled in from reference TRBV7-2 and TRBJ2-7, reads GAGVSQSPSNKVTEKGKDVELRCDPISGHTALYWYRQSLGQGLEFLIYFQGNSAPDKSGLPSDRFSAERTGGSVSTLTIQRTQQEDSAVYLCASSLQDLGPYEQYFGPGTRLTVT.

This clonotype was counted only a few times. The J gene is TRBJ2-3, the V gene TRBV20-1; TRBD2 agrees at 12 bases. V lost 4 bases and J lost 2; bases outside the gene matches: 13. This CDR3 is built from 18 residues. In germline, CDR1 is DFQATT, CDR2 SNEGSKA (reference sequence). CDR3 sequence: CSATNLVGLAGSTDTQYF. The CDR3 coding sequence is TGCAGTGCTACAAACCTAGTAGGACTAGCGGGATCCACAGATACGCAGTATTTT.

The chain couples TRBV2 to TRBJ2-5; D perhaps matches TRBD1 (5 bases). V was cut by 3 bases and J by 1 base, with 9 bases left in between. Germline lookup yields CDR1 SNHLY and CDR2 FYNNEI. CDR3 length: 14 residues. In DNA form, the CDR3 reads TGTGCCAGCAGTGAGGTCAGGGTCCAAGAGACCCAGTACTTC. Translation gives CASSEVRVQETQYF.

The CDR3, as DNA: TGTGCCAGCAGCTTATGGGGCGGGATGAACACTGAAGCTTTCTTT. Amino acid sequence: CASSLWGGMNTEAFF. This chain connects TRBV11-2 to TRBJ1-1; D is perhaps TRBD1 (5 bases). The CDR3 sequence is 15 residues long. Germline lookup yields CDR1 SGHAT and CDR2 FQNNGV. V lost 2 bases and J lost 0, with 10 bases in between.

This chain joins TRBV20-1 and TRBJ2-1; D may be TRBD2 (5 bases). Deletions cut 5 bases from V and 2 bases from J, with 16 bases between. Germline V gene data show CDR1 as DFQATT and CDR2 as SNEGSKA (reference sequence). The CDR3 consists of 15 residues. The CDR3 nucleotides read TGCAGTGCTCGATCCATAGCGACAACCTACAATGAGCAGTTCTTC. Translating it yields CSARSIATTYNEQFF.

About this clonotype: Germline and junction disagree at one end, which may indicate a read error. The chain uses TRBV28 and TRBJ1-2; D might be TRBD1 (5 bases). The CDR3 is 14 residues long. The germline V gene has CDR1 MDHEN and CDR2 SYDVKM. The CDR3 region has the DNA TGTGCCAGCAAGGGCGGGGGTCGCGGCTATGGTTACACCTTC. It is translated as CASKGGGRGYGYTF.

This clonotype has only a few counts. V and J are TRBV4-2 and TRBJ2-7; D is ambiguous. Trimming took off 2 bases at V and 2 bases at J, with 16 bases between the two ends. The germline V gene has CDR1 LGHNA and CDR2 YNFKEQ. The length of the CDR3 is 16 residues. The CDR3 nucleotides are TGTGCCAGCAGCCAATCCGACTCCCTGCCGACCTACGAGCAGTACTTC. Translation gives CASSQSDSLPTYEQYF.

The V and J genes are TRBV4-3 and TRBJ2-3, with TRBD2 matching 8 bases. This CDR3 is built from 17 residues. V lost 1 base, J lost 0 bases, and 6 bases stayed unmatched. Germline V CDR1 and CDR2: LGHNA, YSLEER. The CDR3 sequence is CASSQGASGRSTDTQYF. The CDR3 DNA reads TGCGCCAGCAGCCAAGGAGCCAGCGGGAGAAGCACAGATACGCAGTATTTT.

The CDR3 DNA is TGCAGCGTTGAAAGCTTGAGGGCCTACACCTTC. Protein sequence: CSVESLRAYTF. The genes are TRBV29-1 and TRBJ1-2; D ambiguous. Trimming took 2 bases from V and 10 from J, leaving 11 bases between them. The CDR3 is made up of 11 amino acids. Germline assignment: CDR1 SQVTM and CDR2 ANQGSEA.

The J gene is TRBJ2-7, the V gene TRBV27, with a possible D match to TRBD2 (5 bases). Germline CDR1 reads MNHEY; CDR2 reads SMNVEV (reference sequence). The CDR3 totals 11 residues. With 11 bases removed from V and 4 bases from J, the gap between germline ends came to 12 bases. The CDR3 loop is CACGPHYEQYF. The CDR3 DNA reads as TGTGCCTGCGGGCCCCATTACGAGCAGTACTTC.

The CDR3, as DNA: TGTGCCAGCAGCTTAGTCGGGGGAAGCACAGATATGGAGTATTTT. Translated, it gives CASSLVGGSTDMEYF. The chain links TRBV7-2 to TRBJ2-3; a weak D match, TRBD2 (6 bases). V was cut by 1 base and J by 13 bases, with 21 bases left in between. CDR3 length: 15 residues. CDR1 SGHTA and CDR2 FQGNSA come from the germline V gene.

This clonotype was detected ten times or more. The rearrangement joins TRBV12-3 or TRBV12-4 to TRBJ1-6, with TRBD1 as a possible D gene (5 bases). The CDR3 is 17 residues long. V was pared by 4 bases and J by 5 bases, with 18 bases between. The CDR3 loop is CASSSELGGANNSPLHF. The CDR3 DNA reads as TGTGCCAGCAGTTCCGAATTAGGAGGGGCTAATAATTCACCCCTCCACTTT.

This clonotype was observed a few times. The chain has TRBV6-4 and TRBJ2-1; TRBD2 aligns across 8 bases. The CDR3 totals 15 residues. Losses at the gene ends were 3 bases for V and 9 bases for J; bases not matched to a gene: 10. The germline V gene has CDR1 MRHNA and CDR2 SNTAGT. The CDR3 DNA reads as TGTGCCAGCAGTGAGTCCGCGGGAGGTGGGGGTGAGCAGTTCTTC. Translation: CASSESAGGGGEQFF.

The chain uses TRBV10-3 and TRBJ1-2; 7 nucleotides line up with TRBD1. CDR3 length: 14 residues. The trim removed 8 bases at V and 0 bases at J, leaving 6 bases unmatched. Germline V gene lookup returns CDR1 ENHRY and CDR2 SYGVKD. The DNA for the CDR3 is TGTGCCATCGCAGGGGGGGATGCTAACTATGGCTACACCTTC. It translates to CAIAGGDANYGYTF.

This chain connects TRBV20-1 to TRBJ1-2; TRBD1 might be the D (6 bases). The CDR3 length is 14 residues. Trimming took off 5 bases at V and 7 bases at J, with 20 bases between the two ends. Per germline, CDR1 DFQATT and CDR2 SNEGSKA (reference sequence). Here the CDR3 DNA reads TGCAGTGCTTCCCCCCTCTCACAGGGATCTGGCTACACCTTC. It yields the protein CSASPLSQGSGYTF.

The chain recombines TRBV20-1 with TRBJ2-3; 8 nucleotides agree with TRBD2. Germline CDR1 DFQATT, CDR2 SNEGSKA (reference sequence). This CDR3 contains 15 residues. Trimming removed 1 base from V and 0 bases from J; junction bases left unmatched: 3. The CDR3 DNA is TGCAGTGCTAGAGTGGCGGGGGGCAGCACAGATACGCAGTATTTT. Its protein is CSARVAGGSTDTQYF.

The chain carries TRBV12-3 or TRBV12-4 and TRBJ2-3, with TRBD2 matching over 8 bases. This CDR3 contains 19 residues. V lost 3 bases to trimming and J lost 2 bases; unmatched junction nucleotides: 16. CDR3 sequence (DNA): TGTGCCAGCAGTTTTGGGTTTGAGGGGACTAGTGTGCCCACAGATACGCAGTATTTT. Amino acids: CASSFGFEGTSVPTDTQYF.

The chain couples TRBV29-1 to TRBJ2-3; 14 bases are a match to TRBD2. CDR3 length: 15 residues. Looked up from germline, CDR1 is SQVTM and CDR2 is ANQGSEA. V shed 5 bases and J 5 bases; nucleotides not matched to a gene: 6. In DNA form, the CDR3 reads TGCAGCGTTCCCCTGACTAGCGGGAGGGGAGATACGCAGTATTTT. It codes for CSVPLTSGRGDTQYF.

This clonotype was recorded many times. This chain joins TRBV4-3 and TRBJ2-7; 10 nucleotides align to TRBD2. This CDR3 region has 16 residues. The germline V gene has CDR1 LGHNA and CDR2 YSLEER. Trimming took 1 base from V and 5 from J; bases not matched to a gene: 8. The DNA for the CDR3 is TGCGCCAGCAGCCAAGGGATTTCTAGCGGGAGCCACGAGCAGTACTTC. This sequence encodes CASSQGISSGSHEQYF.

The J gene is TRBJ1-2, the V gene TRBV7-8, with 9 nucleotides matching TRBD1. The V and J ends lost 7 bases and 1 base, in that order; junction bases with no gene match: 4. The germline V gene encodes CDR1 SGHVS and CDR2 FQNEAQ. The CDR3 loop spans 14 amino acids. The CDR3 spells CASNPTGGNYGYTF. In nucleotides, the CDR3 is TGTGCCAGCAACCCGACAGGGGGTAACTATGGCTACACCTTC.

Concerning this clonotype: Germline and junction disagree at one end, which may indicate a read error. This chain connects TRBV13 to TRBJ2-7; D remains ambiguous. Germline CDR1 and CDR2: PRHDT and FYEKMQ (reference sequence). This CDR3 region has 13 residues. The CDR3 spells CTSSTTSSYEQYF. As DNA, the CDR3 is TGTACCAGCAGCACTACCAGCTCCTACGAGCAGTACTTC.

This clonotype has a single count. The chain links TRBV25-1 to TRBJ1-2; tentatively, D is TRBD1 (5 bases). The CDR3 runs to 12 residues. V was trimmed by 3 bases and J by 8 bases, leaving 10 bases between them. Looked up from germline, CDR1 is MGHDK and CDR2 is SYGVNS. CDR3 bases: TGTGCCAGCAGTGAGGGACGACGGGGCTACACCTTC. Protein product: CASSEGRRGYTF.